These 28 T cell receptor beta chains share one sample of origin, sequenced in a study of shared clonotypes between healthy human individuals. Libraries were prepared by immunoSEQ multiplex PCR; TCRdb keeps only in-frame clonotypes and omits some of them. The data show hundreds of thousands of clones, approximately 79% seen once. Sequencing was carried out using memory CD4+ T cells sorted from blood. Specified subset: CD45RA-negative fraction. The receptors originated from a woman aged 25 to 39 in good health.

The chain couples TRBV29-1 to TRBJ2-1, with no clear D. The CDR3 loop spans 12 amino acids. From germline, CDR1 is SQVTM and CDR2 ANQGSEA. Trimming shortened V by 1 base and J by 8 bases, and 9 bases separated the two germline ends. CDR3 nucleotides: TGCAGCGTTGAAGTCCATACGGATGAGCAGTTCTTC. The encoded protein is CSVEVHTDEQFF.

The chain combines TRBV6-5 with TRBJ1-2; D is ambiguous. The CDR3 extends over 12 amino acids. Per germline, CDR1 MNHEY and CDR2 SVGAGI. V lost 5 bases and J lost 5, with 9 bases in between. CDR3 bases: TGTGCCAGCAGTCGTTCGGGTTATGGCTACACCTTC. It yields the protein CASSRSGYGYTF.

The J gene is TRBJ1-5, the V gene TRBV28; D is uncertain. The CDR3 runs to 13 residues. CDR1 and CDR2 (germline): MDHEN, SYDVKM. Trimming cost V 2 bases and J 5 bases, with 7 bases left between them. Here the CDR3 reads CASSLLGYQPQHF. Written as DNA, the CDR3 is TGTGCCAGCAGTTTACTGGGGTATCAGCCCCAGCATTTT.

As for this clone: Within the sample, other DNA sequences also encode this same CDR3. The chain couples TRBV6-4 to TRBJ1-5; TRBD1 matches at 8 bases. The CDR3 length is 13 residues. Germline V CDR1 and CDR2: MRHNA, SNTAGT. Trimming took 6 bases from V and 6 from J; bases not matched to a gene: 4. CDR3 sequence reads: CASSEQGGQPQHF. Here the CDR3 DNA reads TGTGCCAGCAGCGAACAGGGGGGTCAGCCCCAGCATTTT.

The rearrangement links TRBV4-1 to TRBJ2-6; no reliable D call. Germline V gives CDR1 MGHRA, CDR2 YSYEKL. The CDR3 totals 16 residues. Trimming removed 1 base at V and 1 base at J, with 8 bases between. The CDR3 nucleotides read TGCGCCAGCAGCCAAGCTCTGAGTTCTGGGGCCAACGTCCTGACTTTC. Protein sequence: CASSQALSSGANVLTF.

This sequence joins TRBV28 and TRBJ2-2; TRBD2 matches 7 bases. The J segment lost 5 bases and the V segment lost 7 bases, leaving 10 bases of the junction unmatched. Germline V CDR1 and CDR2: MDHEN, SYDVKM. The CDR3 loop spans 15 amino acids. The CDR3 loop reads CASNSWGGVTGELFF. CDR3 coding DNA: TGTGCCAGCAATTCTTGGGGAGGGGTAACCGGGGAGCTGTTTTTT. The full variable domain, rest sourced from reference TRBV28 and TRBJ2-2, is DVKVTQSSRYLVKRTGEKVFLECVQDMDHENMFWYRQDPGLGLRLIYFSYDVKMKEKGDIPEGYSVSREKKERFSLILESASTNQTSMYLCASNSWGGVTGELFFGEGSRLTVL.

This rearrangement joins TRBV19 to TRBJ2-2, with TRBD2 matching over 12 bases. The CDR3 is 17 amino acids. CDR1 is LNHDA and CDR2 is SQIVND in the germline V gene (reference sequence). V trimming: 7 bases; J trimming: 6 bases; junction bases outside the gene matches: 12. CDR3: CASKAQWASGRAGELFF. The CDR3 region has the DNA TGTGCCAGTAAAGCCCAGTGGGCTAGCGGGAGGGCCGGGGAGCTGTTTTTT.

This clone was detected only a few times. V and J are TRBV5-4 and TRBJ2-2; D might be TRBD2 (5 bases). CDR1 and CDR2 from the germline V gene are SGHNT and YYREEE (reference sequence). V gave up 4 bases and J gave up 7 bases, with 17 bases separating them. The CDR3 covers 15 residues. Here the CDR3 DNA reads TGTGCCAGCAGCAGTGCTTCGGGAATACGCGGGGAGCTGTTTTTT. Its protein product is CASSSASGIRGELFF.

V gene TRBV11-2 combines with J gene TRBJ2-7; the match to TRBD2 covers 8 bases. The V gene's germline CDR1 is SGHAT and CDR2 FQNNGV. The trim removed 3 bases at V and 1 base at J, leaving 5 bases unmatched. This CDR3 region has 15 residues. The CDR3 DNA follows: TGTGCCAGCAGCTTTCGGGTAGCGGGGTCCTACGAGCAGTACTTC. Its translation is CASSFRVAGSYEQYF.

This clone was recorded once. The genes are TRBV28 and TRBJ2-7; TRBD1 aligns across 9 bases. Germline-derived CDR1 and CDR2 are MDHEN and SYDVKM. Losses at the gene ends were 5 bases for V and 2 bases for J; bases not matched to a gene: 4. CDR3 size: 14 residues. In nucleotides, the CDR3 is TGTGCCAGCAGTGCATACAGGGGGCCCTACGAGCAGTACTTC. Its protein is CASSAYRGPYEQYF.

V usage is TRBV19 and J usage is TRBJ2-2, with 9 bases identical to TRBD1. V shed 7 bases, J shed 6 bases, and the junction held 12 bases outside the gene matches. CDR3 size: 16 residues. The V gene's germline CDR1 is LNHDA and CDR2 SQIVND (reference sequence). The CDR3 DNA follows: TGTGCCAGTAAGACTCACAGGGGGCGGTTCTCCGGGGAGCTGTTTTTT. Encoded protein: CASKTHRGRFSGELFF.

The J gene is TRBJ1-5, the V gene TRBV6-6; tentatively, D is TRBD1 (5 bases). Germline V gene lookup returns CDR1 MNHNY and CDR2 SVGAGI (reference sequence). Trimming stripped 0 bases from V and 1 base from J, with 7 bases between. The CDR3 runs 15 residues. For the CDR3, the DNA is TGTGCCAGCAGTTACTCGAAGGGGAGCAATCAGCCCCAGCATTTT. Translation: CASSYSKGSNQPQHF.

This clone was detected a few times. V and J are TRBV21-1 and TRBJ1-1. TRBV21-1 is described as a pseudogene. The CDR3 has 13 residues. CDR3 in amino acids: CASSKGGDGRAFF. The CDR3 DNA sequence: TGTGCCAGCAGCAAAGGGGGTGATGGGAGGGCTTTCTTT.

The chain has TRBV4-2 and TRBJ2-7, with D possibly matching TRBD1 (6 bases). CDR1 LGHNA and CDR2 YNFKEQ come from the germline V gene. V lost 4 bases to trimming and J lost 3 bases, with 13 bases between them. This CDR3 spans 14 amino acids. DNA for the CDR3: TGTGCCAGCAGCCTCTACCGGGACAACTACGAGCAGTACTTC. Encoded protein: CASSLYRDNYEQYF.

The gene calls are TRBV9 and TRBJ1-5; D may be TRBD1 (6 bases). V shed 7 bases and J shed 6 bases, with 14 bases lying between them. The CDR3 is made up of 13 amino acids. Germline V CDR1 and CDR2: SGDLS, YYNGEE. The CDR3 loop is CASGTGTGQPQHF. For the CDR3, the DNA is TGTGCCAGCGGTACAGGGACGGGTCAGCCCCAGCATTTT.

The CDR3 is CASSPEQGFVASGANVLTF. In DNA, the CDR3 is TGTGCCAGCAGTCCGGAACAGGGATTCGTGGCGTCTGGGGCCAACGTCCTGACTTTC. The V call is TRBV28, the J call TRBJ2-6; the D gene is possibly TRBD1 (6 bases). V was shortened by 5 bases and J by 1 base, with 21 bases between the two germline ends. Germline CDR1 MDHEN, CDR2 SYDVKM. The CDR3 is 19 residues long.

The J gene is TRBJ1-2, the V gene TRBV19, with D hard to call. Germline V gene lookup returns CDR1 LNHDA and CDR2 SQIVND (reference sequence). This CDR3 contains 12 residues. With 3 bases removed from V and 2 bases from J, the gap between germline ends came to 4 bases. CDR3 bases: TGTGCCAGTAGTATCCTCAACTATGGCTACACCTTC. Protein: CASSILNYGYTF.

In DNA form, the CDR3 reads TGTGCCAGCAGTTTAAATTCACCCCTCCACTTT. As protein: CASSLNSPLHF. The genes are TRBV28 and TRBJ1-6, with D unresolved. Trimming removed 2 bases at V and 7 bases at J, with 0 bases between. The CDR3 is made up of 11 amino acids. The germline V gene has CDR1 MDHEN and CDR2 SYDVKM.

The V and J genes are TRBV7-2 and TRBJ2-5; the match to TRBD2 covers 8 bases. The CDR3 loop spans 16 amino acids. J was trimmed by 4 bases and V by 4 bases; bases with no gene match: 11. CDR1 is SGHTA, CDR2 FQGNSA, per germline. The CDR3 DNA follows: TGTGCCAGCAGCTCCTACTCACTAGCGGAAGGAGAGACCCAGTACTTC. Its translation is CASSSYSLAEGETQYF.

The J gene is TRBJ2-1, the V gene TRBV11-3; 12 positions match TRBD1. CDR1 is SGHNT and CDR2 is YENEEA in the germline V gene. The V gene end was trimmed by 1 base and the J gene end by 7 bases; junction bases not matched to a gene: 2. This CDR3 contains 15 residues. CDR3 loop: CASSLGGQGANEQFF. The CDR3 coding sequence is TGTGCCAGCAGCTTAGGGGGACAGGGGGCGAATGAGCAGTTCTTC.

This clone was counted only a few times. The rearrangement uses TRBV7-7 and TRBJ2-1; 12 positions match TRBD2. Germline CDR1 is SSHAT and CDR2 is FNYEAQ (reference sequence). Trimming removed 1 base from V and 10 bases from J; junction bases left unmatched: 2. This CDR3 has 14 amino acids. In DNA form, the CDR3 reads TGTGCCAGCAGCTTAGAAGGACTAGCGGGAGAGCAGTTCTTC. The encoded protein is CASSLEGLAGEQFF.

This clone was observed a single time. This chain joins TRBV5-5 and TRBJ1-2; D is possibly TRBD1 (5 bases). V dropped 5 bases and J dropped 5 bases, with 16 bases sitting between them. The CDR3 extends over 14 amino acids. Germline CDR1 is SGHKS and CDR2 is YYEKEE (reference sequence). The CDR3 protein is CASRRGAGPYGYTF. CDR3 in DNA: TGTGCCAGCAGACGCGGGGCAGGGCCTTATGGCTACACCTTC.

The chain links TRBV11-3 to TRBJ1-5; 7 nucleotides align to TRBD1. Germline V gene data show CDR1 as SGHNT and CDR2 as YENEEA. Unmatched junction bases numbered 4, after V lost 5 bases and J lost 0 bases. CDR3 size: 15 residues. CDR3 DNA: TGTGCCAGCAGCCCGAACAGGGGTAGCAATCAGCCCCAGCATTTT. Translating it yields CASSPNRGSNQPQHF. Supplemented by reference TRBV11-3 and TRBJ1-5, the full variable domain reads EAGVVQSPRYKIIEKKQPVAFWCNPISGHNTLYWYLQNLGQGPELLIRYENEEAVDDSQLPKDRFSAERLKGVDSTLKIQPAELGDSAVYLCASSPNRGSNQPQHFGDGTRLSIL.

The genes are TRBV7-2 and TRBJ1-2, with D maybe TRBD1 (5 bases). The CDR3 sequence is 15 residues long. The germline V and J ends were trimmed by 3 bases and 6 bases, with 17 bases remaining between them. Per the germline V gene, CDR1 is SGHTA and CDR2 is FQGNSA. The CDR3 nucleotides are TGTGCCAGCAGCTTTACCATACGGGGGAGAGATGGCTACACCTTC. Encoded protein: CASSFTIRGRDGYTF.

The V gene is TRBV6-1, the J gene TRBJ1-5; 9 nucleotides match TRBD1. Germline V CDR1 and CDR2: MNHNS, SASEGT. Unmatched junction bases numbered 5, after V lost 8 bases and J lost 0 bases. CDR3 length equals 15 residues. In DNA, the CDR3 is TGTGCCAGCGAGAAGACAGGGGGTAGCAATCAGCCCCAGCATTTT. Translated: CASEKTGGSNQPQHF.

About this clone: A much larger clone differs from this one at a single base, so this may be a read error. V gene TRBV2 combines with J gene TRBJ2-3, with D tentatively TRBD1 (5 bases). Looked up from germline, CDR1 is SNHLY and CDR2 is FYNNEI. V lost 8 bases and J lost 5, with 17 bases in between. This CDR3 spans 14 amino acids. The CDR3 loop is CASLRQGVLDTQYF. DNA for the CDR3: TGTGCCAGCTTGCGTCAGGGTGTCCTAGATACGCAGTATTTT.

This clone is a singleton in its sample. The genes are TRBV27 and TRBJ1-1; D is undetermined. Trimming took 5 bases from V and 5 from J, leaving 12 bases between them. CDR1 is MNHEY and CDR2 is SMNVEV in the germline V gene (reference sequence). The length of the CDR3 is 13 residues. In DNA form, the CDR3 reads TGTGCCAGCAGTACCCGGAGAGGGACTGAAGCTTTCTTT. It translates to CASSTRRGTEAFF.

V usage is TRBV5-4 and J usage is TRBJ2-7; D unclear. The length of the CDR3 is 16 residues. Germline V gives CDR1 SGHNT, CDR2 YYREEE (reference sequence). Trimming took 6 bases from V and 4 from J, leaving 23 bases between them. CDR3 sequence reads: CASTPNQGNIGYEQYF. CDR3 in DNA: TGTGCCAGCACTCCTAATCAAGGGAACATTGGATACGAGCAGTACTTC. Together with reference TRBV5-4 and TRBJ2-7, the CDR3 gives the full variable domain: ETGVTQSPTHLIKTRGQQVTLRCSSQSGHNTVSWYQQALGQGPQFIFQYYREEENGRGNFPPRFSGLQFPNYSSELNVNALELDDSALYLCASTPNQGNIGYEQYFGPGTRLTVT.